The 13 T cell receptor beta chains reported below all come from one sample, sequenced in a study of shared clonotypes between healthy human individuals (TCRdb year 2020). The library was built by means of the immunoSEQ multiplex PCR assay. Sourced from immuneACCESS, this table was stored by TCRdb with only in-frame sequences that have V and J called. A share of the clones is absent; for the studies checked, an unresolved V gene accounts for under half, and the remainder has no known explanation. Here the sample has some 1.4 million clones; approximately 96% occur a single time. Of the sample, roughly 1.2% is held by the ten largest clones. Specimen: naive CD4+ T cells sorted from blood. The cell subset or site label corresponds to: CD45RA+ positively selected. The receptor source for this set is a man aged 25 to 45 in good health.

J is TRBJ2-2 and V is TRBV19; a possible D gene is TRBD1 (5 bases). V dropped 6 bases and J dropped 1 base, with 9 bases sitting between them. This CDR3 region has 14 residues. Germline V lookup: CDR1 LNHDA, CDR2 SQIVND (reference sequence). CDR3 DNA sequence: TGTGCCAGTAGGTTCAGGGAGAACACCGGGGAGCTGTTTTTT. Protein product: CASRFRENTGELFF.

This chain uses TRBV2 with TRBJ2-7; D may be TRBD2 (7 bases). The CDR3 consists of 13 residues. Deletions cut 11 bases from V and 4 bases from J, with 18 bases between. From germline, CDR1 is SNHLY and CDR2 FYNNEI. The DNA for the CDR3 is TGTGCCGGGGGGGCACAGGTGCTTTACGAGCAGTACTTC. Translating gives CAGGAQVLYEQYF. The full variable domain, completed using reference TRBV2 and TRBJ2-7, is EPEVTQTPSHQVTQMGQEVILRCVPISNHLYFYWYRQILGQKVEFLVSFYNNEISEKSEIFDDQFSVERPDGSNFTLKIRSTKLEDSAMYFCAGGAQVLYEQYFGPGTRLTVT.

A single count supports this clone. The gene calls are TRBV18 and TRBJ2-2; 12 nucleotides align to TRBD2. Per germline, CDR1 KGHSH and CDR2 LQKENI. The V segment lost 1 base and the J segment 4 bases; nucleotides outside the gene matches: 4. The CDR3 runs to 17 residues. CDR3 in DNA: TGTGCCAGCTCACCACAGCCTAGCGGGAGGGCCACCGGGGAGCTGTTTTTT. This gives the protein CASSPQPSGRATGELFF.

This clone was seen just once. The chain joins TRBV19 to TRBJ1-5; D is ambiguous. This CDR3 is built from 15 residues. CDR1 is LNHDA, CDR2 SQIVND, per germline (reference sequence). With 3 bases removed from V and 5 bases from J, the gap between germline ends came to 14 bases. The CDR3 nucleotides are TGTGCCAGTAGTATTGGCAGAGCCCTAGATCAGCCCCAGCATTTT. Its translation: CASSIGRALDQPQHF.

V is TRBV6-5 and J is TRBJ2-7; D may be TRBD1 or TRBD2 (5 bases each). The V gene's germline CDR1 is MNHEY and CDR2 SVGAGI. Trimming cost V 6 bases and J 7 bases, with 19 bases left between them. The CDR3 contains 14 residues. The CDR3 DNA reads as TGTGCCAGCAGGCCCGTGGGACCACTGGGAGAGCAGTACTTC. Translating it yields CASRPVGPLGEQYF.

V gene TRBV5-1 combines with J gene TRBJ2-2; TRBD2 agrees at 8 bases. The CDR3 spans 16 residues. Germline assignment: CDR1 SGHRS and CDR2 YFSETQ. Trimming cost V 0 bases and J 5 bases; bases outside gene matches: 6. The CDR3 region has the DNA TGCGCCAGCAGCTTGGATCCAGCGGGAGAGACCGGGGAGCTGTTTTTT. Its protein product is CASSLDPAGETGELFF.

The V and J genes are TRBV7-6 and TRBJ2-1, with D maybe TRBD2 (6 bases). Deletions cut 5 bases from V and 0 bases from J, with 14 bases between. The CDR3 spans 16 residues. The germline V gene has CDR1 SGHVS and CDR2 FNYEAQ. The CDR3 is CASSLPGDSSYNEQFF. The CDR3 DNA sequence: TGTGCCAGCAGCCTCCCGGGAGACAGCTCCTACAATGAGCAGTTCTTC.

V is TRBV19 and J is TRBJ2-2, with D maybe TRBD2 (5 bases). CDR1 and CDR2 (germline): LNHDA, SQIVND (reference sequence). Trimming cost V 7 bases and J 6 bases, with 6 bases left between them. This CDR3 is built from 11 residues. The CDR3 sequence is CASIGAGELFF. The CDR3 DNA follows: TGTGCCAGTATCGGGGCCGGGGAGCTGTTTTTT.

The chain employs TRBV19 and TRBJ2-3; 11 bases line up with TRBD2. The trim removed 4 bases at V and 9 bases at J, leaving 3 bases unmatched. Looked up from germline, CDR1 is LNHDA and CDR2 is SQIVND (reference sequence). The CDR3 is made up of 13 amino acids. DNA of the CDR3: TGTGCCAGTAGTAATAGCGGGAGGGGGACGCAGTATTTT. This sequence encodes CASSNSGRGTQYF.

The chain couples TRBV7-2 to TRBJ1-3; D remains unclear. Trimming took off 1 base at V and 0 bases at J, with 7 bases between the two ends. This CDR3 spans 15 amino acids. CDR1 and CDR2 (germline): SGHTA, FQGNSA. CDR3: CASSLGGVSGNTIYF. In nucleotides, the CDR3 is TGTGCCAGCAGCTTAGGGGGAGTCTCTGGAAACACCATATATTTT.

A remark on this clone: Other DNA sequences from this sample encode an identical CDR3 as well. The J gene is TRBJ2-1, the V gene TRBV7-2, with D uncertain. Germline V lookup: CDR1 SGHTA, CDR2 FQGNSA. Deletions cut 6 bases from V and 2 bases from J, with 5 bases between. The length of the CDR3 is 12 residues. The CDR3 DNA reads as TGTGCCAGCAGACGTCCCTACAATGAGCAGTTCTTC. Translation: CASRRPYNEQFF.

The chain links TRBV6-1 to TRBJ2-3; 9 positions agree with TRBD1. The CDR3 has 14 amino acids. Trimming removed 6 bases from V and 4 bases from J; junction bases left unmatched: 5. Germline assignment: CDR1 MNHNS and CDR2 SASEGT. CDR3 nucleotide sequence: TGTGCCAGCAGAGAAAGGACAGGGGCAGATACGCAGTATTTT. This sequence encodes CASRERTGADTQYF.

With respect to this clone: The same CDR3 is also encoded by other DNA sequences in this sample. The chain couples TRBV7-2 to TRBJ2-1; 11 bases fit TRBD2. The CDR3 has 15 residues. Germline V CDR1 and CDR2: SGHTA, FQGNSA. The V segment lost 3 bases and the J segment 7 bases; nucleotides outside the gene matches: 5. CDR3 nucleotides: TGTGCCAGCAGCTTTACTAGCGGGAGTTATAATGAGCAGTTCTTC. Its protein product is CASSFTSGSYNEQFF.